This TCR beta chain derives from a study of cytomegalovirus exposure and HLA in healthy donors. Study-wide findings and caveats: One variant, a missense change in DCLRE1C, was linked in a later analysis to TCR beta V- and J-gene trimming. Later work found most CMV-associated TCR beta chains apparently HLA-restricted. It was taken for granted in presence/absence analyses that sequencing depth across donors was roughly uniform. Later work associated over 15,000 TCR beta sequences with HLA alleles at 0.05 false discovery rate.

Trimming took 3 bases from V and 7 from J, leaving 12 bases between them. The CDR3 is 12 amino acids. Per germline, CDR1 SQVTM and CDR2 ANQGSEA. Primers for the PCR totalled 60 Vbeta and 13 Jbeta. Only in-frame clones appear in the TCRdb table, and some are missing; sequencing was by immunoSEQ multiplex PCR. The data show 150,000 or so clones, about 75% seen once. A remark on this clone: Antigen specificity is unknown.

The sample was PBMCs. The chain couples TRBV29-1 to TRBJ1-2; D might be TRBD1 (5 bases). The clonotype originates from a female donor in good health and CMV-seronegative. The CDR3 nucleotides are TGCAGCGTTGACCCTAGGGGATCTGGCTACACCTTC. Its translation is CSVDPRGSGYTF.